The clone carrying this TCR beta chain was observed a single time. This record comes from a study of technical replicates of blood from a few donors. The germline V and J ends were trimmed by 0 bases and 7 bases, with 21 bases remaining between them. The CDR3 length is 18 residues. From germline, CDR1 is MNHEY and CDR2 SMNVEV (reference sequence). Sequenced by immunoSEQ multiplex PCR; TCRdb stores in-frame clones only, minus some. The sample comprises tens of thousands of clones, 80% to 95% of which are singletons, and 0.4% to 0.5% rests with the top ten. The rearrangement joins TRBV27 to TRBJ1-4; D not certain. This clonotype was obtained from a human donor in good health. The source material was T cells isolated from PBMCs. The CDR3 protein is CASSLSGQMPGMGEKLFF. The DNA for the CDR3 is TGTGCCAGCAGTTTATCTGGCCAAATGCCCGGGATGGGTGAAAAACTGTTTTTT.